This T cell receptor (beta chain) was retrieved from a study of blood T cell repertoires in COVID-19. Study background: Whether acute or convalescent, the COVID-19 samples came from the United States, Italy and Spain.

Libraries were prepared by immunoSEQ multiplex PCR; TCRdb keeps only in-frame clonotypes and omits some of them. The sample lists about 190,000 clones, more than 60% occurring once. The CDR3 has 18 residues. J gave up 1 base and V 1 base, and 6 bases lay outside the gene matches. The source is a man in his fifties or sixties who had recovered from COVID-19. The rearrangement joins TRBV23-1 to TRBJ2-1, with 11 bases matching TRBD2. TRBV23-1 is an ORF, with its function uncertain. Input material: peripheral blood. In DNA form, the CDR3 reads TGCGCCAGCAGTCAATTCTGGTCTAGCGGGGGGTCCTACAATGAGCAGTTCTTC. Translated: CASSQFWSSGGSYNEQFF.